These 28 T cell receptor beta chains were sequenced from one sample in a study of T cells expressing NK-cell markers. One entry per CDR3 protein, without DNA, is what TCRdb gives after re-calling the 5' RACE reads. The sample features 150,000 to 170,000 distinct CDR3 sequences, with about 39% in its top ten. Specimen: blood T cells: a sorted CD56 or NKG2C T cell subset, CD4+ or CD8+ T cells, or bulk PBMC T cells (not recorded which). The receptors originated from a woman in her 50s in good health.

The rearrangement joins TRBV27 to TRBJ1-2; TCRdb picks TRBD1, but there is no DNA to check that call. This CDR3 has 15 amino acids. CDR1 and CDR2 from the germline V gene are MNHEY and SMNVEV (reference sequence). CDR3 amino acids: CASRTITGTGYGYTF.

This chain connects TRBV27 to TRBJ1-1. The CDR3 is made up of 17 amino acids. Germline V CDR1 and CDR2: MNHEY, SMNVEV (reference sequence). CDR3 in amino acids: CASSLYYRANREAEAFF.

The CDR3 loop is CASSGRDSWLQETQYF. The rearrangement joins TRBV6-1 to TRBJ2-5; TCRdb outputs TRBD1, but without DNA this stays unchecked. The CDR3 length is 16 residues. CDR1 MNHNS and CDR2 SASEGT come from the germline V gene.

V is TRBV27 and J is TRBJ1-2. The CDR3 is 13 residues long. Germline lookup yields CDR1 MNHEY and CDR2 SMNVEV (reference sequence). The CDR3 region is CASSEKGPYGYTF.

The V call is TRBV7-9, the J call TRBJ2-3; the D call from TCRdb, TRBD1, cannot be confirmed without DNA. The CDR3 extends over 17 amino acids. Germline V gives CDR1 SEHNR, CDR2 FQNEAQ (reference sequence). CDR3: CASSPGYRGPSTDTQYF. Supplemented by reference TRBV7-9 and TRBJ2-3, the full variable domain reads DTGVSQNPRHKITKRGQNVTFRCDPISEHNRLYWYRQTLGQGPEFLTYFQNEAQLEKSRLLSDRFSAERPKGSFSTLEIQRTEQGDSAMYLCASSPGYRGPSTDTQYFGPGTRLTVL.

The J gene is TRBJ2-5, the V gene TRBV5-1; TCRdb outputs TRBD1, but without DNA this stays unchecked. CDR1 is SGHRS and CDR2 is YFSETQ in the germline V gene. This CDR3 spans 15 amino acids. The CDR3 reads CASSAMGQSQETQYF.

This rearrangement joins TRBV4-1 to TRBJ2-7; TCRdb reports TRBD1, a call that lacks DNA to check it against. The germline V gene has CDR1 MGHRA and CDR2 YSYEKL. The CDR3 has 15 residues. CDR3 in amino acids: CASSQDPGQGFEQYF.

This chain uses TRBV6-6 with TRBJ2-7; without DNA, the TCRdb call of TRBD1 cannot be checked. Germline V lookup: CDR1 MNHNY, CDR2 SVGAGI (reference sequence). The CDR3 sequence is 16 residues long. The CDR3 protein is CASSSAPQDVVVLQYF.

The V and J genes are TRBV7-8 and TRBJ2-2; TCRdb proposes TRBD2, but this gene call is untestable without DNA. Germline lookup yields CDR1 SGHVS and CDR2 FQNEAQ. This CDR3 has 15 residues. CDR3 sequence: CASSPRREGPGELFF.

The V and J genes are TRBV3-1 and TRBJ2-2; TCRdb lists TRBD2, though no DNA is available to test this call. The CDR3 has 15 residues. Germline V gives CDR1 LGHDT, CDR2 YNNKEL (reference sequence). The CDR3 protein is CASSQGTLNTGELFF. Full variable domain (remainder filled in from reference TRBV3-1 and TRBJ2-2): DTAVSQTPKYLVTQMGNDKSIKCEQNLGHDTMYWYKQDSKKFLKIMFSYNNKELIINETVPNRFSPKSPDKAHLNLHINSLELGDSAVYFCASSQGTLNTGELFFGEGSRLTVL.

The chain carries TRBV5-1 and TRBJ1-1. The CDR3 contains 15 residues. CDR1 is SGHRS, CDR2 YFSETQ, per germline. The CDR3 loop is CASSPNPAGGTEAFF.

The chain carries TRBV27 and TRBJ2-3. Looked up from germline, CDR1 is MNHEY and CDR2 is SMNVEV (reference sequence). The CDR3 contains 14 residues. CDR3: CASSSREPTDTQYF.

The CDR3: CASSYSPGEAGDTQYF. This chain connects TRBV6-2 or TRBV6-3 to TRBJ2-3; the D call from TCRdb, TRBD1, cannot be confirmed without DNA. The CDR3 covers 16 residues. Germline V CDR1 and CDR2: MNHEY, SVGEGT.

V is TRBV12-3 or TRBV12-4 and J is TRBJ2-2; TCRdb indicates TRBD2, and absent DNA this call remains unverified. This CDR3 is 15 amino acids long. The CDR3 protein is CASSSFGTKAGELFF.

The chain links TRBV29-1 to TRBJ1-3. The CDR3 runs 15 residues. Germline CDR1 reads SQVTM; CDR2 reads ANQGSEA. The CDR3 spells CSVIGPAEVGNTIYF.

The V and J genes are TRBV12-3 or TRBV12-4 and TRBJ2-1. The CDR3 sequence is 12 residues long. The CDR3 sequence is CASSPSSEEQFF.

The J gene is TRBJ1-2, the V gene TRBV4-1. Germline CDR1 and CDR2: MGHRA and YSYEKL. CDR3 length equals 14 residues. The CDR3 sequence: CASSQDPANYGYTF.

The chain employs TRBV27 and TRBJ2-1; the D call of TRBD2 rests on TCRdb alone, since no DNA is present to check it. Per the germline V gene, CDR1 is MNHEY and CDR2 is SMNVEV (reference sequence). The CDR3 totals 14 residues. CDR3 in amino acids: CATSEGGSYNEQFF.

V gene TRBV7-9 combines with J gene TRBJ2-5; absent DNA, TCRdb's TRBD1 call cannot be checked. In germline, CDR1 is SEHNR, CDR2 FQNEAQ (reference sequence). The CDR3 spans 16 residues. Here the CDR3 reads CASSFLGAEYQETQYF.

The J gene is TRBJ2-3, the V gene TRBV11-2; absent DNA, TCRdb's TRBD2 call cannot be checked. The CDR3 extends over 16 amino acids. The V gene's germline CDR1 is SGHAT and CDR2 FQNNGV. CDR3 region: CASAHSPRDSTDTQYF. Looking up the rest from reference TRBV11-2 and TRBJ2-3 gives the full variable domain: EAGVAQSPRYKIIEKRQSVAFWCNPISGHATLYWYQQILGQGPKLLIQFQNNGVVDDSQLPKDRFSAERLKGVDSTLKIQPAKLEDSAVYLCASAHSPRDSTDTQYFGPGTRLTVL.

This chain links TRBV2 with TRBJ2-7; TCRdb's D call, TRBD1, is unchecked because there is no DNA. The CDR3 has 15 amino acids. Per the germline V gene, CDR1 is SNHLY and CDR2 is FYNNEI. The chain's CDR3 is CASSGPGQSSYEQYF. Using reference TRBV2 and TRBJ2-7 for the parts outside the CDR3, the full variable domain is EPEVTQTPSHQVTQMGQEVILRCVPISNHLYFYWYRQILGQKVEFLVSFYNNEISEKSEIFDDQFSVERPDGSNFTLKIRSTKLEDSAMYFCASSGPGQSSYEQYFGPGTRLTVT.

The rearrangement links TRBV12-3 or TRBV12-4 to TRBJ2-7; the D gene TCRdb calls, TRBD1, cannot be checked with no DNA. This CDR3 contains 15 residues. CDR3 residues: CASSLTGGHRDEQYF.

This sequence joins TRBV27 and TRBJ2-3; TCRdb outputs TRBD1, but without DNA this stays unchecked. Germline V gene sequence: CDR1 MNHEY, CDR2 SMNVEV (reference sequence). The CDR3 is made up of 15 amino acids. CDR3 loop: CASSLWGMATDTQYF.

The chain is built from TRBV5-6 and TRBJ2-1; TCRdb picks TRBD2, but there is no DNA to check that call. This CDR3 is 15 amino acids long. The germline gives CDR1 SGHDT, CDR2 YYEEEE. Here the CDR3 reads CASSFTSGFYNEQFF. The whole variable domain, filled in from reference TRBV5-6 and TRBJ2-1, reads DAGVTQSPTHLIKTRGQQVTLRCSPKSGHDTVSWYQQALGQGPQFIFQYYEEEERQRGNFPDRFSGHQFPNYSSELNVNALLLGDSALYLCASSFTSGFYNEQFFGPGTRLTVL.

The rearrangement joins TRBV12-5 to TRBJ2-1; TCRdb gives TRBD2 as the D gene, but with no DNA this cannot be confirmed. The CDR3 runs 15 residues. CDR1 is LGHNT, CDR2 FRNRAP, per germline. The CDR3 spells CASGFLAAIQNEQFF. The variable domain in full, with the rest retrieved from reference TRBV12-5 and TRBJ2-1, is DARVTQTPRHKVTEMGQEVTMRCQPILGHNTVFWYRQTMMQGLELLAYFRNRAPLDDSGMPKDRFSAEMPDATLATLKIQPSEPRDSAVYFCASGFLAAIQNEQFFGPGTRLTVL.

The rearrangement uses TRBV4-1 and TRBJ2-6. The CDR3 covers 17 residues. Germline loops: CDR1 MGHRA, CDR2 YSYEKL. The CDR3 sequence: CARRYHPNISGANVLTF.

The rearrangement links TRBV3-1 to TRBJ1-5. The CDR3 spans 13 residues. The germline gives CDR1 LGHDT, CDR2 YNNKEL (reference sequence). The CDR3 loop reads CASSQPGNQPQHF.

J is TRBJ2-5 and V is TRBV5-1; TCRdb selects TRBD2, and the lack of DNA leaves this call unchecked. The CDR3 is made up of 14 amino acids. Germline CDR1 SGHRS, CDR2 YFSETQ. CDR3 amino acids: CASSSETSQETQYF.